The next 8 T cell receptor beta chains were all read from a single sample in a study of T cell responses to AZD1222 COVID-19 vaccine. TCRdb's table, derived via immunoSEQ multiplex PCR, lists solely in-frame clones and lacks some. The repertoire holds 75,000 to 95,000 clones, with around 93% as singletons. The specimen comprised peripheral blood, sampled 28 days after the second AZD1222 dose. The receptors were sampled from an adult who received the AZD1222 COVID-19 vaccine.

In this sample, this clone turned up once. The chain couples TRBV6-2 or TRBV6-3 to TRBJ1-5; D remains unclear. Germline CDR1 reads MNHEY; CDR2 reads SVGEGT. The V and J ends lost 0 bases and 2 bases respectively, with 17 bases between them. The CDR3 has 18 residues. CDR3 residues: CASSYSKVGSLRNQPQHF. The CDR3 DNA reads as TGTGCCAGCAGTTACTCGAAAGTAGGGAGCCTCCGCAATCAGCCCCAGCATTTT.

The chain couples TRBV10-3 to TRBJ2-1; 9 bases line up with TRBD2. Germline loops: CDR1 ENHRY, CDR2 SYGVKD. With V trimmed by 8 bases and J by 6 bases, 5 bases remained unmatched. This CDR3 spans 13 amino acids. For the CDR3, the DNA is TGTGCCATCGGGAGTAGCGGGAGCAATGAGCAGTTCTTC. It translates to CAIGSSGSNEQFF.

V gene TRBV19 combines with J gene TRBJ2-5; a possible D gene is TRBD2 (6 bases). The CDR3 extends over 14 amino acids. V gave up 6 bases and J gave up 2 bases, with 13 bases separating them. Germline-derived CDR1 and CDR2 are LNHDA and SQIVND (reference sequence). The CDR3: CASSPARGQETQYF. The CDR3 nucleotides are TGTGCCAGTAGCCCTGCGCGGGGACAAGAGACCCAGTACTTC.

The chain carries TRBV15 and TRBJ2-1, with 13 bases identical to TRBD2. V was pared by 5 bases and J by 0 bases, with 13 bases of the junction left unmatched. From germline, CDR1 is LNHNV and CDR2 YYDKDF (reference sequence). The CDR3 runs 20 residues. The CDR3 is CATSSTGTSGTTGSYNEQFF. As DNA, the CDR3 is TGTGCCACCAGCTCCACCGGGACTAGCGGGACCACTGGCTCCTACAATGAGCAGTTCTTC.

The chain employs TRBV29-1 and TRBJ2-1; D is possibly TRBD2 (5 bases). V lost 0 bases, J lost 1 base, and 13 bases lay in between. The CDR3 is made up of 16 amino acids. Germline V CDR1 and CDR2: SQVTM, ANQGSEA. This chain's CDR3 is CSVEDRGRRSYNEQFF. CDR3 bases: TGCAGCGTTGAAGATCGAGGGAGAAGGTCCTACAATGAGCAGTTCTTC.

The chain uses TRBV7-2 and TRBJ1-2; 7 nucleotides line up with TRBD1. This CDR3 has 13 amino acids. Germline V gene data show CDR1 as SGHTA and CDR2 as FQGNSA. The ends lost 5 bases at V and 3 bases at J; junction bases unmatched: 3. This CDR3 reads CASSPDRDYGYTF. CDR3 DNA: TGTGCCAGCAGCCCTGACAGGGACTATGGCTACACCTTC.

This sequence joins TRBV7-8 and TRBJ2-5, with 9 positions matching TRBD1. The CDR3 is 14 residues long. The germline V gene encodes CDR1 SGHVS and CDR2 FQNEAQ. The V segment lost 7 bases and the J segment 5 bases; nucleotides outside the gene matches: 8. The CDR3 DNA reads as TGTGCCAGCATCCAACAGGGGGCAGGGGAGACCCAGTACTTC. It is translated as CASIQQGAGETQYF. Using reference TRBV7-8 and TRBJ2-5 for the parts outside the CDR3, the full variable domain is GAGVSQSPRYKVAKRGQDVALRCDPISGHVSLFWYQQALGQGPEFLTYFQNEAQLDKSGLPSDRFFAERPEGSVSTLKIQRTQQEDSAVYLCASIQQGAGETQYFGPGTRLLVL.

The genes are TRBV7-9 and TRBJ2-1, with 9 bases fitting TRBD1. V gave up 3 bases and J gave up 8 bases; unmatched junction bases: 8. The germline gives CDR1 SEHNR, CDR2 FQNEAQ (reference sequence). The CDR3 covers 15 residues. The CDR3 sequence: CASSFGTQGAYEQFF. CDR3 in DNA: TGTGCCAGCAGCTTTGGAACACAGGGGGCATATGAGCAGTTCTTC. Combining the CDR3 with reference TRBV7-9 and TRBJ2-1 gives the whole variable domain DTGVSQNPRHKITKRGQNVTFRCDPISEHNRLYWYRQTLGQGPEFLTYFQNEAQLEKSRLLSDRFSAERPKGSFSTLEIQRTEQGDSAMYLCASSFGTQGAYEQFFGPGTRLTVL.